The T cell receptor (beta chain) described here comes from a study of control samples from healthy donors and cancer patients. Profiling relied on immunoSEQ multiplex PCR, and the TCRdb table lists in-frame clones only, not all of them. The sample contains some 48,000 clones, 85% to 95% of which appear only once. V was pared by 6 bases and J by 10 bases, with 11 bases of the junction left unmatched. Germline V gene lookup returns CDR1 KGHSH and CDR2 LQKENI. CDR3 size: 15 residues. The chain links TRBV18 to TRBJ2-1; 11 bases agree with TRBD2. Input material: PBMCs. This clonotype originated in a woman aged 45-59 years with head and neck cancer. For the CDR3, the DNA is TGTGCCAGCTCTCCCCCGGGACTAGCGGCCCCCGAGCAGTTCTTC. Translating it yields CASSPPGLAAPEQFF.